The source of this T cell receptor (beta chain) is a study of cytomegalovirus exposure and HLA in healthy donors. Study-level findings and limits: TCR beta chains numbering approximately 150 were designated cytomegalovirus-associated.

Comment on this clone: Its antigen is undetermined.

The germline V gene has CDR1 LNHDA and CDR2 SQIVND (reference sequence). The CDR3 extends over 17 amino acids. The junction had 9 bases not matched to a gene; V was cut back by 5 bases and J by 4 bases. Primers included in the PCR were 60 Vbeta and 13 Jbeta primers. Libraries were prepared by immunoSEQ multiplex PCR; TCRdb keeps only in-frame clonotypes and omits some of them. The table records 150,000 to 200,000 clones, around 75% of them present only once. The chain joins TRBV19 to TRBJ1-6, with TRBD1 identical over 9 bases. The source of this sequence is a female donor in good health and CMV-seronegative. Sequences were obtained from PBMCs. The chain's CDR3 is CASSATQGQGYNSPLHF. CDR3 coding DNA: TGTGCCAGTAGTGCCACCCAGGGACAGGGTTATAATTCACCCCTCCACTTT.